The 29 T cell receptor beta chains below all came from one sample that was sequenced in a study of blood T cell repertoires in COVID-19. Measured with immunoSEQ multiplex PCR; TCRdb has only the in-frame clones, and not every one. The sample has around 72,000 clones; approximately 86% are singletons. The specimen was peripheral blood. These receptors all stem from a man aged 45-60 years with acute or convalescent COVID-19.

V usage is TRBV19 and J usage is TRBJ2-2, with 7 bases matching TRBD2. Trimming removed 0 bases from V and 4 bases from J; junction bases left unmatched: 8. CDR3 size: 17 residues. Germline CDR1 reads LNHDA; CDR2 reads SQIVND (reference sequence). The CDR3 DNA reads TGTGCCAGTAGTATAGATCAACTAGCGTTAATCACCGGGGAGCTGTTTTTT. Encoded protein: CASSIDQLALITGELFF.

The chain combines TRBV27 with TRBJ1-5, with 9 nucleotides matching TRBD1. V lost 6 bases, J lost 2 bases, and 8 bases stayed unmatched. The CDR3 runs to 16 residues. Germline V gene sequence: CDR1 MNHEY, CDR2 SMNVEV (reference sequence). The CDR3 loop is CASRVGTGLGNQPQHF. CDR3 nucleotides: TGTGCCAGCAGGGTAGGGACAGGGTTAGGCAATCAGCCCCAGCATTTT.

The V and J genes are TRBV7-3 and TRBJ1-3; 9 bases are a match to TRBD1. The CDR3 contains 15 residues. CDR1 is SGHTA and CDR2 is FQGTGA in the germline V gene. Germline trimming cut 5 bases from V and 4 bases from J; bases unmatched to any gene: 6. CDR3 sequence reads: CASSKGQGRGNTIYF. CDR3 nucleotide sequence: TGTGCCAGCAGCAAGGGACAGGGTCGGGGAAACACCATATATTTT.

The rearrangement uses TRBV11-1 and TRBJ1-2; 8 nucleotides line up with TRBD1. The ends lost 5 bases at V and 8 bases at J; junction bases unmatched: 13. The CDR3 loop spans 15 amino acids. The germline gives CDR1 SGHAT, CDR2 FQDESV (reference sequence). As DNA, the CDR3 is TGTGCCAGCAGCCCAGATCGTCAGGGGGCGAAGGGCTACACCTTC. Encoded protein: CASSPDRQGAKGYTF.

This rearrangement joins TRBV5-1 to TRBJ1-4, with 9 positions matching TRBD1. Per the germline V gene, CDR1 is SGHRS and CDR2 is YFSETQ. J gave up 6 bases and V 4 bases, and 7 bases lay outside the gene matches. CDR3 length: 15 amino acids. The CDR3 reads CASSRPDRGDEKLFF. The CDR3 coding sequence is TGCGCCAGCAGCAGACCGGACAGGGGTGATGAAAAACTGTTTTTT. The whole variable domain, remainder taken from reference TRBV5-1 and TRBJ1-4, is KAGVTQTPRYLIKTRGQQVTLSCSPISGHRSVSWYQQTPGQGLQFLFEYFSETQRNKGNFPGRFSGRQFSNSRSEMNVSTLELGDSALYLCASSRPDRGDEKLFFGSGTQLSVL.

J is TRBJ2-5 and V is TRBV9; the match to TRBD2 covers 9 bases. The CDR3 sequence is 16 residues long. The V gene end was trimmed by 0 bases and the J gene end by 7 bases; junction bases not matched to a gene: 10. CDR1 and CDR2 (germline): SGDLS, YYNGEE. The CDR3 bases are TGTGCCAGCAGCGTAGATCCCAGCGGGGGGCTAGGGACCCAGTACTTC. Translating it yields CASSVDPSGGLGTQYF. Based on the CDR3 plus reference TRBV9 and TRBJ2-5, the full variable domain is DSGVTQTPKHLITATGQRVTLRCSPRSGDLSVYWYQQSLDQGLQFLIQYYNGEERAKGNILERFSAQQFPDLHSELNLSSLELGDSALYFCASSVDPSGGLGTQYFGPGTRLLVL.

The CDR3 sequence is CASSHPSGADTQYF. The CDR3, as DNA: TGTGCCAGCAGTCACCCGTCCGGTGCAGATACGCAGTATTTT. J is TRBJ2-3 and V is TRBV11-2; D gene uncertain. Germline V CDR1 and CDR2: SGHAT, FQNNGV. Trimming shortened V by 6 bases and J by 4 bases, and 14 bases separated the two germline ends. The CDR3 has 14 amino acids. The full variable domain, its missing parts supplied by reference TRBV11-2 and TRBJ2-3, is EAGVAQSPRYKIIEKRQSVAFWCNPISGHATLYWYQQILGQGPKLLIQFQNNGVVDDSQLPKDRFSAERLKGVDSTLKIQPAKLEDSAVYLCASSHPSGADTQYFGPGTRLTVL.

The DNA for the CDR3 is TGTGCCAGCAGCAGACTTTTAGCGGGGGGGTGGACAGATACGCAGTATTTT. This codes for CASSRLLAGGWTDTQYF. The V gene is TRBV2, the J gene TRBJ2-3; 11 bases are a match to TRBD2. V lost 6 bases to trimming and J lost 3 bases; unmatched junction nucleotides: 11. Germline lookup yields CDR1 SNHLY and CDR2 FYNNEI. This CDR3 comprises 17 residues.

The chain combines TRBV19 with TRBJ1-2, with D possibly TRBD1 on 6 matching bases. With 5 bases removed from V and 4 bases from J, the gap between germline ends came to 11 bases. CDR3 size: 13 residues. CDR1 is LNHDA, CDR2 SQIVND, per germline (reference sequence). The CDR3 region has the DNA TGTGCCAGTAGTGAGCAGGGGTTCTATGGCTACACCTTC. Translation: CASSEQGFYGYTF. Supplemented by reference TRBV19 and TRBJ1-2, the full variable domain reads DGGITQSPKYLFRKEGQNVTLSCEQNLNHDAMYWYRQDPGQGLRLIYYSQIVNDFQKGDIAEGYSVSREKKESFPLTVTSAQKNPTAFYLCASSEQGFYGYTFGSGTRLTVV.

The V and J genes are TRBV10-3 and TRBJ2-3, with D possibly TRBD1 on 7 matching bases. Germline V lookup: CDR1 ENHRY, CDR2 SYGVKD. This CDR3 is 15 amino acids long. The ends were cut back, 2 bases at V and 2 bases at J, with 11 bases in the middle. The CDR3 sequence is CAISERGTATDTQYF. In nucleotides, the CDR3 is TGTGCCATCAGTGAGCGGGGGACAGCCACAGATACGCAGTATTTT.

The chain combines TRBV2 with TRBJ1-6; D gene uncertain. With 7 bases removed from V and 4 bases from J, the gap between germline ends came to 14 bases. CDR1 and CDR2 from the germline V gene are SNHLY and FYNNEI. The CDR3 contains 15 residues. For the CDR3, the DNA is TGTGCCAGCACCCTCCTGGGCCAATATAATTCACCCCTCCACTTT. This gives the protein CASTLLGQYNSPLHF.

The rearrangement uses TRBV2 and TRBJ2-7; 7 nucleotides align to TRBD1. V shed 7 bases, J shed 2 bases, and the junction held 8 bases outside the gene matches. CDR1 is SNHLY, CDR2 FYNNEI, per germline. The CDR3 is 14 amino acids. Here the CDR3 reads CASTMDRFPYEQYF. The CDR3 nucleotides read TGTGCCAGCACTATGGACAGGTTCCCCTACGAGCAGTACTTC.

The chain couples TRBV3-1 (or the pseudogene TRBV3-2) to TRBJ1-6; 8 nucleotides align to TRBD1. Germline values: CDR1 LGHDT, CDR2 YNNKEL (reference sequence). Trimming removed 5 bases from V and 7 bases from J; junction bases left unmatched: 4. The CDR3 totals 14 residues. The DNA for the CDR3 is TGTGCCAGCAGCACAGGACAGGGAAATTCACCCCTCCACTTT. This sequence encodes CASSTGQGNSPLHF.

The chain is built from TRBV20-1 and TRBJ2-7; no clear D gene. Germline values: CDR1 DFQATT, CDR2 SNEGSKA (reference sequence). This CDR3 comprises 14 residues. Trimming left V 3 bases short and J 0 bases short, with 12 bases between. The CDR3 loop is CSASAGSSSYEQYF. CDR3 coding DNA: TGCAGTGCTAGTGCAGGCTCGAGCTCCTACGAGCAGTACTTC.

As concerns this clone: Additional DNA sequences in this sample encode the identical CDR3. The V call is TRBV3-1 (or the pseudogene TRBV3-2), the J call TRBJ1-1, with D perhaps matching TRBD1 (5 bases). Per germline, CDR1 LGHDT and CDR2 YNNKEL (reference sequence). The V and J ends lost 3 bases and 4 bases respectively, with 9 bases between them. The CDR3 consists of 13 residues. The CDR3 nucleotides read TGTGCCAGCAGCCAGGCGGGGGGCACTGAAGCTTTCTTT. Translated: CASSQAGGTEAFF.

CDR3 coding DNA: TGTGCCATCAGTGATGGGCTAGCGGGGCTCCACGAGCAGTACTTC. Residues: CAISDGLAGLHEQYF. The chain has TRBV10-3 and TRBJ2-7, with TRBD2 matching over 9 bases. The CDR3 runs to 15 residues. Germline V gives CDR1 ENHRY, CDR2 SYGVKD. V gave up 3 bases and J gave up 5 bases; unmatched junction bases: 8.

The J gene is TRBJ1-1, the V gene TRBV10-3; TRBD1 matches 7 bases. V lost 4 bases and J lost 3; bases outside the gene matches: 5. Germline V gives CDR1 ENHRY, CDR2 SYGVKD. The CDR3 runs to 14 residues. This CDR3 is CAISADRDYTEAFF. The CDR3 coding sequence is TGTGCCATCAGTGCAGACAGGGATTACACTGAAGCTTTCTTT.

CDR3: CASSVVGTGAGYTF. CDR3 coding DNA: TGTGCCAGCAGCGTAGTAGGGACAGGGGCTGGCTACACCTTC. This chain joins TRBV9 and TRBJ1-2; 10 bases match TRBD1. Germline V gene data show CDR1 as SGDLS and CDR2 as YYNGEE. The CDR3 consists of 14 residues. V was clipped by 0 bases and J by 7 bases; unmatched bases: 3.

This rearrangement joins TRBV30 to TRBJ1-2, with TRBD1 matching over 12 bases. The CDR3 is 13 residues long. From germline, CDR1 is GTSNPN and CDR2 SVGIG (reference sequence). After removal of 5 bases from V and 7 bases from J, the junction contained 5 bases not matched to a gene. CDR3 in DNA: TGTGCCTGGGACCCGGGACAGGGGGCTGGCTACACCTTC. Its translation: CAWDPGQGAGYTF.

The CDR3 spells CATSDATGTGAGLYEQYF. DNA for the CDR3: TGTGCCACCAGTGATGCCACCGGGACAGGGGCCGGACTCTACGAGCAGTACTTC. J is TRBJ2-7 and V is TRBV24-1; 10 bases map to TRBD1. CDR1 is KGHDR, CDR2 SFDVKD, per germline. The CDR3 is 18 amino acids. With 3 bases clipped from V and 3 bases from J, the junction kept 13 bases outside the gene matches.

V is TRBV11-3 and J is TRBJ1-6, with D maybe TRBD1 (5 bases). V lost 2 bases and J 8 bases, leaving 10 bases between the germline ends. Germline CDR1 reads SGHNT; CDR2 reads YENEEA. The CDR3 runs to 14 residues. The CDR3 DNA sequence: TGTGCCAGCAGCTTAACCCCCAGGGATTCACCCCTCCACTTT. Its translation is CASSLTPRDSPLHF.

Written as DNA, the CDR3 is TGTGCCATCAGCGAGACAGGGGTTGAAGCTTTCTTT. Its translation: CAISETGVEAFF. J is TRBJ1-1 and V is TRBV10-3; 8 nucleotides match TRBD1. Germline V lookup: CDR1 ENHRY, CDR2 SYGVKD. Trimming at V came to 6 bases and at J to 7 bases, leaving 4 bases not matched to a gene. CDR3 length: 12 amino acids.

This rearrangement joins TRBV4-1 to TRBJ1-4; weak D call: TRBD1 (5 bases). Trimming shortened V by 0 bases and J by 6 bases, and 17 bases separated the two germline ends. Germline-derived CDR1 and CDR2 are MGHRA and YSYEKL. This CDR3 is built from 17 residues. The CDR3 loop is CASSQDWGGSLYEKLFF. In nucleotides, the CDR3 is TGCGCCAGCAGCCAAGATTGGGGGGGGTCATTGTATGAAAAACTGTTTTTT.

A single count supports this clone. V is TRBV9 and J is TRBJ2-1, with a possible D match to TRBD2 (7 bases). CDR1 and CDR2 from the germline V gene are SGDLS and YYNGEE. The CDR3 extends over 16 amino acids. Between the trimmed V and J ends, which lost 4 bases and 6 bases, there was a span of 20 bases. CDR3 sequence (DNA): TGTGCCAGCAGCCCTACCCTTGGAGGGGGGGTCAATGAGCAGTTCTTC. It codes for CASSPTLGGGVNEQFF.

This sequence joins TRBV28 and TRBJ2-7, with 7 nucleotides matching TRBD1. CDR1 and CDR2 (germline): MDHEN, SYDVKM. V lost 4 bases to trimming and J lost 7 bases; unmatched junction nucleotides: 7. CDR3 size: 13 residues. CDR3 DNA sequence: TGTGCCAGCAGTTCGACAGGGCTGGGGGAGCAGTACTTC. Its translation is CASSSTGLGEQYF. Supplemented by reference TRBV28 and TRBJ2-7, the full variable domain reads DVKVTQSSRYLVKRTGEKVFLECVQDMDHENMFWYRQDPGLGLRLIYFSYDVKMKEKGDIPEGYSVSREKKERFSLILESASTNQTSMYLCASSSTGLGEQYFGPGTRLTVT.

The chain couples TRBV5-1 to TRBJ2-7; D may be TRBD1 (9 bases). This CDR3 contains 15 residues. Germline CDR1 is SGHRS and CDR2 is YFSETQ. The V end lost 4 bases, the J end lost 2 bases, and 16 bases lay between the germline ends. The CDR3, as DNA: TGCGCCAGCAGCCCGGGAGGGACAGGGACCTACGAGCAGTACTTC. Translating it yields CASSPGGTGTYEQYF.

The chain links TRBV4-1 to TRBJ1-2, with no clear D. V lost 0 bases to trimming and J lost 4 bases, with 12 bases between them. The CDR3 is made up of 15 amino acids. The germline V gene has CDR1 MGHRA and CDR2 YSYEKL. The CDR3 DNA reads TGCGCCAGCAGCCAAGATCTTGGGCAGATCTATGGCTACACCTTC. Translating gives CASSQDLGQIYGYTF.

The count of this clone is one. The J gene is TRBJ1-1, the V gene TRBV6-5, with D unresolved. Trimming pared 0 bases from V and 7 bases from J, leaving 9 bases between. The CDR3 runs 13 residues. Germline lookup yields CDR1 MNHEY and CDR2 SVGAGI. The CDR3 bases are TGTGCCAGCAGTTACTCGAGGAGCAGTGAAGCTTTCTTT. Translated: CASSYSRSSEAFF.

The CDR3 protein is CASSVAGESSYNEQFF. CDR3 sequence (DNA): TGTGCCAGCAGCGTAGCGGGGGAGAGCTCCTACAATGAGCAGTTCTTC. V gene TRBV9 combines with J gene TRBJ2-1; D may be TRBD2 (6 bases). V was trimmed by 0 bases and J by 0 bases, leaving 10 bases between them. Germline-derived CDR1 and CDR2 are SGDLS and YYNGEE. The CDR3 runs to 16 residues.